This TCR beta chain was captured by sequencing in a study of blood T cells in healthy people across ages. The study, taken as a whole, reports: Naive and antigen-experienced cells could not be conclusively compared, given unsorted PBMCs.

Drawn from each donor were 8.5 to 10 milliliters of peripheral blood. A second PCR, run for roughly 6 to 11 cycles, used a sample-barcoded 5' primer plus a J-beta primer mix. A 12-random-nucleotide template-switch adaptor tagged each cDNA molecule. From the 5' RACE reads, TCRdb called clonotypes with MiXCR, one entry per CDR3 protein. Altogether about 1.5 million distinct CDR3 sequences are present, about 42% being singletons, with the ten largest covering less than 5%. This clonotype occurred a few times. The antigen remains undetermined. The receptor was isolated from a woman between 18 and 29 years old in good health. The sample consisted of blood.

As DNA, the CDR3 is TGTGCCAGCAGTTGGGGTAGGACGGGAGAGCAGTTCTTC. Its translation: CASSWGRTGEQFF. The rearrangement uses TRBV12-3 or TRBV12-4 and TRBJ2-1, with a weak D call TRBD2 (5 bases). V lost 4 bases and J lost 10, with 14 bases in between. This CDR3 has 13 amino acids.